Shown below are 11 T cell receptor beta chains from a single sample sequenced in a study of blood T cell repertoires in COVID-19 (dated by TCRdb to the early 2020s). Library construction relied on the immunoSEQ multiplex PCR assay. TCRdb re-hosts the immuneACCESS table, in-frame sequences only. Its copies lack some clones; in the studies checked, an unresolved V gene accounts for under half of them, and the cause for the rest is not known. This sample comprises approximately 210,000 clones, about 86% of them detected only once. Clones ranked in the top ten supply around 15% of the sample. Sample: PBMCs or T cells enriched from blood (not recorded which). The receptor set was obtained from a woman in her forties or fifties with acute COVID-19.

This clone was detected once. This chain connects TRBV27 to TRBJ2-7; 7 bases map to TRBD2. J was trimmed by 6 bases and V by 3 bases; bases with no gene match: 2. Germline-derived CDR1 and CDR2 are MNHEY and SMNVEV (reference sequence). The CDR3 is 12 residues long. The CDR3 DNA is TGTGCCAGCAGTTTGTGGGGGGGCGAGCAGTACTTC. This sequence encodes CASSLWGGEQYF.

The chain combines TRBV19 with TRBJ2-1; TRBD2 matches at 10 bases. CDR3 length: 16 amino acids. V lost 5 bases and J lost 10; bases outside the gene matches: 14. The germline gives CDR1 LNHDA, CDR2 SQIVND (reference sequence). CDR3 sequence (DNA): TGTGCCAGTAGTTCGCCCATAGCGGGAGGTAGCAAAGAGCAGTTCTTC. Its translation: CASSSPIAGGSKEQFF. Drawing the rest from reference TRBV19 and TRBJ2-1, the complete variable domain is DGGITQSPKYLFRKEGQNVTLSCEQNLNHDAMYWYRQDPGQGLRLIYYSQIVNDFQKGDIAEGYSVSREKKESFPLTVTSAQKNPTAFYLCASSSPIAGGSKEQFFGPGTRLTVL.

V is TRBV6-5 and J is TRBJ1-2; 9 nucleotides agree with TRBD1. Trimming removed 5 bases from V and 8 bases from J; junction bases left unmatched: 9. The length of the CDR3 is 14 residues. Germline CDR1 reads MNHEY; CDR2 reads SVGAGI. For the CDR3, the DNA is TGTGCCAGCAGTCAGGGACAGGGACGGAGGGGCTACACCTTC. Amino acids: CASSQGQGRRGYTF.

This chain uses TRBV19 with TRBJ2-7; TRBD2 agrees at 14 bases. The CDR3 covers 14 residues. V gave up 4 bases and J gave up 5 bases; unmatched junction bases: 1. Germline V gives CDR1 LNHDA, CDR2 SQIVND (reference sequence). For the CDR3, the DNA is TGTGCCAGTAGTAGGGGACTAGCGGGAGACGAGCAGTACTTC. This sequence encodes CASSRGLAGDEQYF.

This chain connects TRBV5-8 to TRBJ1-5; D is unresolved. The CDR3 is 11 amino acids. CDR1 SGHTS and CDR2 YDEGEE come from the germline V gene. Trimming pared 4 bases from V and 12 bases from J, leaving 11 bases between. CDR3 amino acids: CASSGYGGQHF. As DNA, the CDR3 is TGTGCCAGCAGCGGGTATGGCGGCCAGCATTTT.

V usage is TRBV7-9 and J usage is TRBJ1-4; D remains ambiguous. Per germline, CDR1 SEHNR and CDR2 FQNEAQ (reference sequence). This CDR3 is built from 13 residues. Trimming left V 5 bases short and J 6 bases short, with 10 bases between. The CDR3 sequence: CASSPSSDEKLFF. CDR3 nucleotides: TGTGCCAGCAGCCCCTCCTCAGATGAAAAACTGTTTTTT.

The CDR3 here is CASSPGTRVQGKLFF. The CDR3 DNA reads as TGTGCCAGCAGCCCTGGCACCCGGGTCCAGGGAAAACTGTTTTTT. The chain is built from TRBV14 and TRBJ1-4, with D possibly TRBD1 on 5 matching bases. Trimming stripped 4 bases from V and 10 bases from J, with 19 bases between. The CDR3 is 15 amino acids. Germline CDR1 is SGHDN and CDR2 is FVKESK.

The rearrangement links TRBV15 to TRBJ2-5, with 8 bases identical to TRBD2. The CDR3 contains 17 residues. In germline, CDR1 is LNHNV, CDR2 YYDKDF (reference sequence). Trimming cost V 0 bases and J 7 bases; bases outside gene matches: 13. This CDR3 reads CATSRDGAGGSLGTQYF. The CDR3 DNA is TGTGCCACCAGCAGAGACGGGGCGGGAGGCTCCTTGGGGACCCAGTACTTC.

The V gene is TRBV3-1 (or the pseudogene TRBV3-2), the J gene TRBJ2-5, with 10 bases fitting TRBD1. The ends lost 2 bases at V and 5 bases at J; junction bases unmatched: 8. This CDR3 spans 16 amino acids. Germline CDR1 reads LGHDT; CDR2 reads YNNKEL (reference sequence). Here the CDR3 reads CASSQWGQGSRETQYF. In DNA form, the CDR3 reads TGTGCCAGCAGCCAATGGGGACAGGGGAGTCGGGAGACCCAGTACTTC.

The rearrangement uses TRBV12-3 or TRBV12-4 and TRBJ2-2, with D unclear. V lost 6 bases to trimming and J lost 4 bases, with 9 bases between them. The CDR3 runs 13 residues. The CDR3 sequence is CASSPVGTGELFF. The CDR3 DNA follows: TGTGCCAGCAGCCCGGTTGGCACCGGGGAGCTGTTTTTT.

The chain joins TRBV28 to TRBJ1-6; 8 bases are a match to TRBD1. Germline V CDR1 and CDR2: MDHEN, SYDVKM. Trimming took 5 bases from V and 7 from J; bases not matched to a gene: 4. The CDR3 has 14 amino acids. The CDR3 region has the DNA TGTGCCAGCAGTATTACAGGGGGGAATTCACCCCTCCACTTT. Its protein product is CASSITGGNSPLHF.